Sequencing of this T cell receptor (beta chain) was carried out in a study of spatial heterogeneity in lung cancer. This clonotype was detected only a few times. Mismatch with germline at one junction end may stem from a read error. TCRdb re-called the 5' RACE reads through MiXCR, storing one row per CDR3 protein. The table has 4,000 to 4,500 distinct CDR3 sequences, around 16% seen once. Germline CDR1 DFQATT, CDR2 SNEGSKA (reference sequence). The CDR3 is 14 residues long. Regarding time point: sample taken at primary tumor resection. Unsorted whole RNA of tumor, nontumor lung or frozen PBMC was sequenced.

The sequencing used PBMCs, collected at surgery. The chain has TRBV20-1 and TRBJ2-1, with 7 bases that match TRBD1. The sequence derives from a male donor with early-stage non-small cell lung cancer. CDR3 in amino acids: CSARTNRGNKEQFF. In DNA, the CDR3 is TGCAGTGCTAGAACTAACAGGGGCAACAAGGAGCAGTTCTTC.